Given below is one T cell receptor (beta chain) in context. Its antigen target is currently unknown. One base away there is no much larger clone; base qualities are not given. The cohort was made up of approximately 700 healthy bone marrow donors. At the time of sampling, every cohort member was nominally healthy, though immune exposures that went unrecorded were likely present. The donor tested CMV seropositive, placing the donor among the roughly 300 seropositive members of the cohort. A peripheral blood sample was collected from each donor, and TCR beta sequencing was performed on peripheral blood mononuclear cells. The Qiagen DNeasy Blood Extraction Kit was used to extract genomic DNA from the blood cell samples. This entry is derived from a study of cytomegalovirus exposure and HLA in healthy donors (dated by TCRdb to the late 2010s). About the study as a whole: An earlier analysis of approximately 600 of the donors reported roughly 270 Gb of sequence data and roughly 110 million unique TCR beta sequences from 150 million to 200 million T cells. Roughly 300 gigabases of sequencing data and 70 million to 95 million unique TCR sequences made up an early release that covered approximately 650 HLA-typed donors. Of the 300 to 500 genotyped donors, 81% were placed in the genetic ancestry cluster associated with self-reported Caucasian donors. The study was designed to test whether signatures of past pathogen exposure could be identified by cataloging public T cell receptors. The T cell repertoires of under 750 subjects were profiled by immunosequencing and related to cytomegalovirus serostatus. In addition to the first cohort of 650 to 750 subjects, a separate validation cohort of 130 or so different subjects was used. To predict cytomegalovirus infection status, the study brought together high-throughput TCR immunosequencing, statistical association of individual TCRs with disease status, and machine learning. In a later analysis, previously published TCR beta repertoires from 666 donors were re-analyzed and high-resolution HLA genotyping was added so that TCR occurrence patterns could be studied. The later analysis used no new phenotypic data to find candidate immune exposures, relying instead on TCR beta sequences and their occurrence across donors. To decide whether each TCR beta V gene segment behaved as functional or pseudogenic, an earlier analysis of several hundred of the donors relied on high-throughput TCR beta sequencing. Donor age, sex, ethnicity and CMV serostatus were collected together with the repertoire data. A later genetic analysis took genome-wide SNP genotypes for about 55% of the roughly 670 donors and used that subset as a discovery cohort. All discovery cohort repertoires had been generated on a single sequencing platform. Class I and class II HLA loci were covered by the typing at four-digit resolution. The number of typed donors differed by locus: 629-630 for A, B, C, DRB1 and DQB1; 500 to 550 for DQA1; 606 for DPA1; and 400 to 480 for DPB1. A handful of DR-DQ haplotypes were handled as single units for association and clustering because linkage in the cohort was strong. On average, 235,054 unique TCR beta nucleotide sequences were sequenced per donor among a few hundred genotyped donors of the cohort, with about 17% of those sequences being non-productive.

The CDR3 spans 12 residues, from the cysteine through the phenylalanine. Only the CDR3 DNA is retained, 36 bases long and in frame from the first base. The germline V gene sets CDR1 to SNHLY and CDR2 to FYNNEI. The junction carries 8 bases between V and J, which are trimmed by 5 bases and 7 bases respectively. Libraries were made using the immunoSEQ multiplex PCR assay. A mixture of 60 forward primers for TCR Vbeta segments and 13 reverse primers for TCR Jbeta segments was used in the multiplex PCR. A multiplex PCR assay on genomic DNA amplified the CDR3 region of rearranged TCR beta genes. The amplified TCR beta libraries were sequenced on the Illumina HiSeq System as 87-base-pair reads. The original pipeline was this. A later analysis tallied roughly 76 million unique TCR beta chains across the 660 or so repertoires, and around 9.9 million of those chains were shared by two or more donors. Raw reads were error-corrected and collapsed into unique sequences with a nearest-neighbor algorithm that merged closely related sequences to remove PCR and sequencing errors. V, D and J gene segments were assigned by aligning CDR3 sequences to IMGT reference sequences. For a sequence to be retained, a match of at least six nucleotides to both a V gene segment and a J gene segment was required. Rearrangements were classified as productive when the CDR3 lacked stop codons and remained in frame with V and J, and all other rearrangements were classified as non-productive. CDR3 was defined by IMGT convention, running from the second conserved V-encoded cysteine to the conserved J-encoded phenylalanine. In an earlier analysis of around 640 of the donors, sequences lacking an unambiguous match to a single V gene segment were excluded. An earlier analysis of fewer than 750 of the donors classified V segments as functional when productive rearrangements were above 56.7% and as segregating when the standard deviation between donors was above 5%. A statistical classification framework was built to diagnose cytomegalovirus status from the catalog of TCR beta chain sequences. In a later analysis, V and J genes were assigned by comparing TCR nucleotide sequences against IMGT/GENE-DB human TR gene sequences. Using the TCRdist pipeline, a later analysis assigned CDR3 sequences along with most-parsimonious VDJ recombination scenarios. A later analysis defined each TCR beta chain by its CDR3 amino acid sequence plus V-gene family, and excluded reads lacking a unique V-gene family. In a later analysis, nearly 600 highly shared, low-generation-probability nucleotide sequences were removed to address suspected cross-contamination and a sequencing artifact. For each public chain, a later analysis derived a clonal expansion index from normalized ranks of inferred template counts within each repertoire. A later analysis computed generation probabilities with a VDJ recombination model fitted to out-of-frame rearrangements, and checked the results against IGoR. In a later analysis, TCR-TCR, TCR-HLA and TCR-CMV co-occurrence was scored with hypergeometric tests, and a repertoire-size bias correction was applied to TCR pairs. A later analysis estimated false discovery rates by permuting HLA or CMV assignments 20 times. In a later analysis, co-occurring TCRs were grouped using DBSCAN, with TCRdist sequence similarity added in when clustering inside HLA-allele-positive subsets. Repertoires with fewer than 30,000 or more than 120,000 public chains were left out of co-occurrence clustering, as were five repertoires with anomalous nucleotide sharing. TCRdb mirrors the immuneACCESS table, restricted to in-frame sequences. Some clones are absent from its copies; in checked studies, under half trace to an unresolved V gene, and the reason for the others is unknown. The DNA gave D and trimming, while V, J and clone size come from that table. Present in this sample are more than 150,000 clones, roughly three quarters of which were seen just once. The ten biggest clones cover 2.5% to 3.5% of the sample.

General findings and caveats noted by the study authors: When HLA alleles, especially DR and DQ, strongly co-occurred, attributing TCR associations to individual alleles was difficult. According to a later analysis, TCR association rates differed among HLA loci, with DRB1 alleles showing the most associated TCRs and HLA-C alleles showing the fewest. The only immune exposure information available for the cohort was CMV serostatus. An earlier analysis of around 600 of the donors showed that most TCR beta V segments appeared in productive rearrangements either about 90% or about 30% of the time, which broadly matched IMGT annotations. The authors suggested that the approach could potentially be generalized to other disease states and immunological phenotypes. A later analysis reported that several top co-occurrence clusters appeared linked to parvovirus B19, influenza, CMV and Epstein-Barr virus. This cohort had only TCR beta chains sequenced, and the lack of alpha or paired-chain data limited which features could be detected. In a later analysis, HLA-associated TCR beta chains showed more clonal expansion and lower generation probabilities than non-associated chains that were equally common. Because HLA typing was unavailable for some donors at each locus, only the typed subset was used in association tests. The study gave a list of some 150 TCR beta chains associated with cytomegalovirus. A cluster of highly shared sequence variants was judged likely to represent a technical artifact of the sequencing pipeline. The 87-base-pair reads could not distinguish some IMGT-functional V segments, including TRBV6-2 and TRBV6-3, so those segments were excluded. Most TCR sequences were seen in very few donors, while some public TCRs were found in many individuals. V-gene and J-gene trimming of TCR beta chains was associated with a missense DCLRE1C variant in a later genetic analysis, and the association was replicated in an independent cohort. In a later genetic analysis, fewer N-insertions in productive TCRs were reported among donors in an Asian-associated ancestry cluster than the roughly 640-donor mean. The presence/absence analyses assumed that sequencing depth was roughly uniform across donors, and that assumption may not be true. Linkage disequilibrium might explain the correlated functional status among segregating V segments, but an unknown experimental factor could not be excluded. According to a later analysis, most CMV-associated TCR beta chains appeared to be HLA-restricted, and the HLA associations seemed to be driven largely by CMV exposure. A further reported finding was that TCR beta sequences accurately predicted the HLA-A and HLA-B alleles for most subjects in the first cohort. A few of the identified cytomegalovirus-associated TCR beta chains were confirmed in vitro to be specific for cytomegalovirus antigens. Because counts were too low, around 17 rarely observed V segments, including chromosome 9 orphons, were left out of the earlier analysis of about 620 of the donors. At a false discovery rate of 0.05, a later analysis linked under 20,000 TCR beta sequences to specific HLA alleles. Cytomegalovirus status was reported to be diagnosed by the classifier with high specificity and sensitivity in both the original and validation cohorts.

This clonotype was obtained from a woman in her 50s in good health and CMV-seropositive. Material for sequencing was PBMCs. In this chain, TRBV2 is recombined with TRBJ2-2; no D segment can be confidently identified. The CDR3: CASSFYSGELFF. At the DNA level, the sequence is TGTGCCAGCAGTTTTTACAGCGGGGAGCTGTTTTTT.